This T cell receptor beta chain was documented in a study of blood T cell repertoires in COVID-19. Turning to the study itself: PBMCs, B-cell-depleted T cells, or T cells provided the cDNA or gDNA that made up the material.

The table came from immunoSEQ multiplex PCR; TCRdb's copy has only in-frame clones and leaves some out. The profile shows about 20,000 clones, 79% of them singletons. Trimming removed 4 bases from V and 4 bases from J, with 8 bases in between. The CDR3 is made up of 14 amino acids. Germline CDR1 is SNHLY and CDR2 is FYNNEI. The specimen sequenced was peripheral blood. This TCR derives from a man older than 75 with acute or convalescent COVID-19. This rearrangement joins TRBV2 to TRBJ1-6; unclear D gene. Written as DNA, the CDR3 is TGTGCCAGCAGTGTGGGCGTGTATAATTCACCCCTCCACTTT. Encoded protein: CASSVGVYNSPLHF.